Sequencing of this T cell receptor beta chain was carried out in a study of T cells in Graves' hyperthyroidism and ophthalmopathy. TCR beta CDR3 regions were amplified from RNA transcripts. HTBI primers drove first-round RT-PCR of the TCR CDR3. TCRdb re-called the multiplex PCR reads through MiXCR, storing one row per CDR3 protein. The data contain 550,000 to 800,000 distinct CDR3 sequences, roughly 17% of them singletons. General observations from the study: Expanded thyroid clonotypes (above 0.001) were mostly also found in blood.

This clonotype appeared many times. What it binds is not known. The germline CDR1 and CDR2 sequences are DFQATT and SNEGSKA (reference sequence). With 4 bases clipped from V and 4 bases from J, the junction kept 6 bases outside the gene matches. The CDR3 has 15 amino acids. The PBMCs were taken from roughly 9.3 ml of fresh peripheral blood. This receptor was taken from a man aged 50-59 years with Graves' hyperthyroidism. Sequencing was carried out using blood. The chain is built from TRBV20-1 and TRBJ2-7; 14 bases fit TRBD2. CDR3 in amino acids: CSANPGTSGSYEQYF. The CDR3 DNA reads as TGCAGTGCTAACCCGGGGACTAGCGGGAGTTACGAGCAGTACTTC.